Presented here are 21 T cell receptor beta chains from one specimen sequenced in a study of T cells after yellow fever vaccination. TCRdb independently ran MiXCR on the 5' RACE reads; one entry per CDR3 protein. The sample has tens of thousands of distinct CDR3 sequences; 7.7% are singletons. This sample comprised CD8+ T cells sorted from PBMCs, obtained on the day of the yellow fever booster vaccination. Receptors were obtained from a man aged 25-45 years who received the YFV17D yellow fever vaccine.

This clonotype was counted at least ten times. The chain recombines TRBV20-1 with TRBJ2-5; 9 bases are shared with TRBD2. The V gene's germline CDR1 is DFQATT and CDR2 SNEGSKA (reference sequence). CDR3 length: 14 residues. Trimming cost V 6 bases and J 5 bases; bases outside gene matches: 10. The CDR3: CSARVGLASETQYF. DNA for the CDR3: TGCAGTGCCCGCGTGGGACTAGCAAGCGAGACCCAGTACTTC.

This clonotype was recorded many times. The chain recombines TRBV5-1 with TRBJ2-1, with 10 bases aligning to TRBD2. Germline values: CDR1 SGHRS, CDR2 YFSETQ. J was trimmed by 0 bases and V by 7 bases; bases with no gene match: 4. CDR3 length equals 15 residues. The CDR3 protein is CASHSGRSSYNEQFF. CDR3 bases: TGCGCCAGCCATAGCGGGAGGAGCTCCTACAATGAGCAGTTCTTC.

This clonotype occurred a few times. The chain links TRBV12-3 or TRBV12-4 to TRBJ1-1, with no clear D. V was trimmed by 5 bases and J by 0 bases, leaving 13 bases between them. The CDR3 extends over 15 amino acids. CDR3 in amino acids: CASSPETELNTEAFF. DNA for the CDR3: TGTGCCAGCAGTCCCGAGACGGAACTGAACACTGAAGCTTTCTTT.

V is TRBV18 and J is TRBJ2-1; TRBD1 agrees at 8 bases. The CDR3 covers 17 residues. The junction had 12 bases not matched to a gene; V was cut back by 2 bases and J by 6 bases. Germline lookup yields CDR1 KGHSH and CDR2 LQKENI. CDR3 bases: TGTGCCAGCTCACCAGAGTCAGGGGGCCGGAGTGGCAATGAGCAGTTCTTC. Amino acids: CASSPESGGRSGNEQFF.

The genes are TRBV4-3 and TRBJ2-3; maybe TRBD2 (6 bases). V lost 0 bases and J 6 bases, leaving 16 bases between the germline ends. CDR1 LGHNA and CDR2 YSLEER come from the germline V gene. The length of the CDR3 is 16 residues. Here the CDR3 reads CASSQDEPAGWDTQYF. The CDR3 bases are TGCGCCAGCAGCCAAGATGAACCGGCGGGGTGGGATACGCAGTATTTT.

CDR3 sequence (DNA): TGTGCCAGCAGCTTAGTGGGGGATCACAATGAGCAGTTCTTC. This encodes CASSLVGDHNEQFF. J is TRBJ2-1 and V is TRBV11-2; D tentatively fits TRBD1 or TRBD2 (5 bases each). The CDR3 is 14 amino acids. V was cut by 1 base and J by 5 bases, with 9 bases left in between. The V gene's germline CDR1 is SGHAT and CDR2 FQNNGV.

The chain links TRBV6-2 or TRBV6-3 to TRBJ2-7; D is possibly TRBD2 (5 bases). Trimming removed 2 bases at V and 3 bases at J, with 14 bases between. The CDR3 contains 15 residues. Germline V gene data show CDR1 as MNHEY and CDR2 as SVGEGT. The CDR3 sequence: CASSYAGQNLYEQYF. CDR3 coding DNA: TGTGCCAGCAGTTACGCGGGCCAAAACCTCTACGAGCAGTACTTC.

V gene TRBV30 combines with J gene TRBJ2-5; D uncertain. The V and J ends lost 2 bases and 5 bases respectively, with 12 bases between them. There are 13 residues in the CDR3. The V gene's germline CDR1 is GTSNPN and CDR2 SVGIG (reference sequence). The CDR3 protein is CAWSSVSMETQYF. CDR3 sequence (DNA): TGTGCCTGGAGTTCAGTTAGTATGGAGACCCAGTACTTC.

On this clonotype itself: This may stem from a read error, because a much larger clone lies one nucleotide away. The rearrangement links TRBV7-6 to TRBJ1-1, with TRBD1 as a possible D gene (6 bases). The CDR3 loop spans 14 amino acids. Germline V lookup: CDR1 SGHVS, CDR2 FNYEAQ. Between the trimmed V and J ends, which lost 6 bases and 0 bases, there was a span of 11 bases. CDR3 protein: CASRPGALNTEAFF. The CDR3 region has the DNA TGTGCCAGCAGGCCGGGGGCATTGAACACTGAAGCTTTCTTT.

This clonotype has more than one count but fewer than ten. The CDR3 spells CASSQVGRTGELFF. The DNA of the CDR3 is TGTGCCAGCAGCCAAGTGGGGAGAACCGGGGAGCTGTTTTTT. V gene TRBV3-1 combines with J gene TRBJ2-2; tentative D call: TRBD2 (5 bases). The CDR3 extends over 14 amino acids. Germline V gene lookup returns CDR1 LGHDT and CDR2 YNNKEL (reference sequence). The V and J ends lost 1 base and 5 bases respectively, with 8 bases between them.

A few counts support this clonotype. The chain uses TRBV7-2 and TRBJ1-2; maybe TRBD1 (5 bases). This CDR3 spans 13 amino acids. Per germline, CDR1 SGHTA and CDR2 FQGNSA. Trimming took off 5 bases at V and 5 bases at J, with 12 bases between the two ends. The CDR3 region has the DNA TGTGCCAGCAGCCTGGGGACCGGGTATGGCTACACCTTC. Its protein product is CASSLGTGYGYTF.

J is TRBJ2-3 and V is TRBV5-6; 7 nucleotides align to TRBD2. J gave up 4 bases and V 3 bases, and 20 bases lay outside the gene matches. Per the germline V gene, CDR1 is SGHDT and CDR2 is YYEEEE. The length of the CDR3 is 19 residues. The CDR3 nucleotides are TGTGCCAGCAGCTGGGGGAGGGGCTCGGTAATCCTGGGGGCAGATACGCAGTATTTT. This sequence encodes CASSWGRGSVILGADTQYF.

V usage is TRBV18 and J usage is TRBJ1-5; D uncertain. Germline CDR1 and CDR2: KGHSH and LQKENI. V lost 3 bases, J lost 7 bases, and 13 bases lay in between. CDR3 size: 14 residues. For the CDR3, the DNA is TGTGCCAGCTCACCGACTGCGATGGAACAGCCCCAGCATTTT. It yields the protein CASSPTAMEQPQHF.

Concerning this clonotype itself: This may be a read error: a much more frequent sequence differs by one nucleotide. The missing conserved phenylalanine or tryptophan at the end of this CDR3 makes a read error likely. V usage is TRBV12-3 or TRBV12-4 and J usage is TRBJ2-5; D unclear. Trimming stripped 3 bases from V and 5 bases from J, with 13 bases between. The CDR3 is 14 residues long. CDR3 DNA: TGTGCCAGCAGTTTCGGCCCCCACCGGGAGACCCAGTACTCC. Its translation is CASSFGPHRETQYS.

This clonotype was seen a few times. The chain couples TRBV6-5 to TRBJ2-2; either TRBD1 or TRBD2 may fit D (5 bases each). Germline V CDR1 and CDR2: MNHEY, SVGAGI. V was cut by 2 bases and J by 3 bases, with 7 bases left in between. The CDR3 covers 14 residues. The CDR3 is CASSYGGDTGELFF. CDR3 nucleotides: TGTGCCAGCAGTTACGGGGGAGACACCGGGGAGCTGTTTTTT.

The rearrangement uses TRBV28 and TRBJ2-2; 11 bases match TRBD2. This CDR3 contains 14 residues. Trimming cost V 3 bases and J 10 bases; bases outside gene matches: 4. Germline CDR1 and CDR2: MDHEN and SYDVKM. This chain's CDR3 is CASSFSGRAEELFF. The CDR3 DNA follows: TGTGCCAGCAGTTTTAGCGGGAGGGCCGAGGAGCTGTTTTTT.

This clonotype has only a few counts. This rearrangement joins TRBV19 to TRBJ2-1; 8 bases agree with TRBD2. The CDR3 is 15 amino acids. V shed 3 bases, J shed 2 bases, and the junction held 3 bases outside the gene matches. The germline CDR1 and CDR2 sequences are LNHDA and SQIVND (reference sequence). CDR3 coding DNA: TGTGCCAGTAGTATCTGGCGGGAGGCCTACAATGAGCAGTTCTTC. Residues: CASSIWREAYNEQFF.

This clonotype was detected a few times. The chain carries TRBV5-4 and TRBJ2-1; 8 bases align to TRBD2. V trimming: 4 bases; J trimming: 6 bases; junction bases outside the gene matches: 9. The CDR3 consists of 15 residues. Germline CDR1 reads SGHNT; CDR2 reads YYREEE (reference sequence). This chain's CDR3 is CASSRGGLGSNEQFF. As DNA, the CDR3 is TGTGCCAGCAGCCGGGGGGGACTCGGATCCAATGAGCAGTTCTTC.

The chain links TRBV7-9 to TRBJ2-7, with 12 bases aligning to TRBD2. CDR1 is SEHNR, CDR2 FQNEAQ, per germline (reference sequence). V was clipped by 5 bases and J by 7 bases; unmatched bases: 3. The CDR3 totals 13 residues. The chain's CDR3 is CASSPSGRGEQYF. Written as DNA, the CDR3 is TGTGCCAGCAGCCCTAGCGGGAGGGGTGAGCAGTACTTC. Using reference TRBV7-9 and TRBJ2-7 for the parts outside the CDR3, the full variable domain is DTGVSQNPRHKITKRGQNVTFRCDPISEHNRLYWYRQTLGQGPEFLTYFQNEAQLEKSRLLSDRFSAERPKGSFSTLEIQRTEQGDSAMYLCASSPSGRGEQYFGPGTRLTVT.

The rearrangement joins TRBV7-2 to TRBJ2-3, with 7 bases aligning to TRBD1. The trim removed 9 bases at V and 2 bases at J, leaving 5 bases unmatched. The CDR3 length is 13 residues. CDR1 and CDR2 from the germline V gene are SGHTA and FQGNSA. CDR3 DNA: TGTGCCAGTCGACAGGGAAACACAGATACGCAGTATTTT. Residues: CASRQGNTDTQYF.

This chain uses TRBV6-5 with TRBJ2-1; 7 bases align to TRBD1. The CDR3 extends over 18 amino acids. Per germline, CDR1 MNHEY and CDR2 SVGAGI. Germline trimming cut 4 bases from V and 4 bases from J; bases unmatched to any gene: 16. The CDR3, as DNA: TGTGCCAGCAGTTCCGGGACAGTGGGCCTCCAAGAGTACAATGAGCAGTTCTTC. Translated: CASSSGTVGLQEYNEQFF.